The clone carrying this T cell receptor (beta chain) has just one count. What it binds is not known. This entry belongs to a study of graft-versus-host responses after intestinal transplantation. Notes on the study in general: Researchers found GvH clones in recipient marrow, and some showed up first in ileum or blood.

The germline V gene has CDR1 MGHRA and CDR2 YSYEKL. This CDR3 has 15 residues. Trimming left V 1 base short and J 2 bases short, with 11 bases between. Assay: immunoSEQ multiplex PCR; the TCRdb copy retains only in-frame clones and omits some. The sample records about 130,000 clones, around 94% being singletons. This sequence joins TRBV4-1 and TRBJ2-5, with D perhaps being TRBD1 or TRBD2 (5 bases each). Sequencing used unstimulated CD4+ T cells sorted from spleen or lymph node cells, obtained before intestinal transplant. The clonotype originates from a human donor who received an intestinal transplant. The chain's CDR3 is CASSQVGTVQETQYF. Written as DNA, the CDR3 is TGCGCCAGCAGCCAAGTAGGGACGGTGCAAGAGACCCAGTACTTC.